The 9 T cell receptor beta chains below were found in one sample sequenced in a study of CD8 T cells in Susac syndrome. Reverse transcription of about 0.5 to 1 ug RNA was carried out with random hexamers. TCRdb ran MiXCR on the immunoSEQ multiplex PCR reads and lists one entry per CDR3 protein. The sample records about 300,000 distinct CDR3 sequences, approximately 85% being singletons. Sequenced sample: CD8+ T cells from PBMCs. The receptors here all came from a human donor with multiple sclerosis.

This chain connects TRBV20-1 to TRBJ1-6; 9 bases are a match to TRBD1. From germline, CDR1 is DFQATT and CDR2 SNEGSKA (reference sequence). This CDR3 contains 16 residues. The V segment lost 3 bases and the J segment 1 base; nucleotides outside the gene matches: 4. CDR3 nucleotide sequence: TGCAGTGCTAGGCGGACAGGGGATTCCTATAATTCACCCCTCCACTTT. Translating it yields CSARRTGDSYNSPLHF.

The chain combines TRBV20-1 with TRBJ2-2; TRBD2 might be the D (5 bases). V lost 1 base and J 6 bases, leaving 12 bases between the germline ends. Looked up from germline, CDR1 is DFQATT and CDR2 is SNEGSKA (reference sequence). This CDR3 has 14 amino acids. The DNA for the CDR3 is TGCAGTGCTAGAGTCGCCGAGCGGCCCGGGGAGCTGTTTTTT. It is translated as CSARVAERPGELFF.

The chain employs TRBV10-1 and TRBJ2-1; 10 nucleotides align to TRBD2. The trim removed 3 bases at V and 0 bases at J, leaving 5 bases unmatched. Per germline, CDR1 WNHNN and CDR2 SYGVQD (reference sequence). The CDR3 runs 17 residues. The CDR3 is CASSDGRTSGSYNEQFF. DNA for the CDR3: TGCGCCAGCAGTGATGGACGGACTAGCGGCTCCTACAATGAGCAGTTCTTC.

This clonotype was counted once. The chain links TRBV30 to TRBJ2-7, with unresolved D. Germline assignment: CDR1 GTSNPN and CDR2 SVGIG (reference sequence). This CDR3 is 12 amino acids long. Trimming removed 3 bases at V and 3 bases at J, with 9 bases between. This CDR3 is CAWSAHNYEQYF. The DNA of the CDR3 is TGTGCCTGGAGCGCCCATAACTACGAGCAGTACTTC.

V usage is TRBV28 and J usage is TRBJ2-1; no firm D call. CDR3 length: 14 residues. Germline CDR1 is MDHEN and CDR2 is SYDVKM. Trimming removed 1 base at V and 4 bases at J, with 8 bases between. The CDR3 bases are TGTGCCAGCAGTTTATATCAGAATTACAATGAGCAGTTCTTC. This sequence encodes CASSLYQNYNEQFF.

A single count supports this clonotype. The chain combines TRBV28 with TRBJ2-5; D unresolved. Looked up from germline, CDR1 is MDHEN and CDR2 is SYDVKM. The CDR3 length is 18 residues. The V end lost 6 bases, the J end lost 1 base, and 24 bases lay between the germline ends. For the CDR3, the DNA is TGTGCCAGCAGCCCCAATCCCCCGGGCGGCCCTCCCCAAGAGACCCAGTACTTC. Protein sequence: CASSPNPPGGPPQETQYF.

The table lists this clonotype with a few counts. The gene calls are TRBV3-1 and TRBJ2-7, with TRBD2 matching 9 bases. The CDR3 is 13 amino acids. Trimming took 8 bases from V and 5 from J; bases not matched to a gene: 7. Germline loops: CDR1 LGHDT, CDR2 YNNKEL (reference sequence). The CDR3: CASGVLAGDEQYF. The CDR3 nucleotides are TGTGCCAGCGGGGTATTAGCGGGAGACGAGCAGTACTTC.

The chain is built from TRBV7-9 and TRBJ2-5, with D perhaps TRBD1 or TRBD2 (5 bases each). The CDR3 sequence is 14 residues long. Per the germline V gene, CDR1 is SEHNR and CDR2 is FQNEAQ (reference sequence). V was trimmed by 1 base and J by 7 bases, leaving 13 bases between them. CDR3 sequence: CASSLVGGWGTQYF. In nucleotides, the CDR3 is TGTGCCAGCAGCTTAGTTGGGGGATGGGGGACCCAGTACTTC.

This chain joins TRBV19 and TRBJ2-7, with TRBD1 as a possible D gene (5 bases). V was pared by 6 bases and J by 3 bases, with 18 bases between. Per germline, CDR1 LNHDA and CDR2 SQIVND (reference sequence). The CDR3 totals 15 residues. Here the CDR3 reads CASRSRQGGIYEQYF. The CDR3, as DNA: TGTGCCAGTAGATCCAGGCAGGGTGGTATCTACGAGCAGTACTTC. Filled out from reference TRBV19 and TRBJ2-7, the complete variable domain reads DGGITQSPKYLFRKEGQNVTLSCEQNLNHDAMYWYRQDPGQGLRLIYYSQIVNDFQKGDIAEGYSVSREKKESFPLTVTSAQKNPTAFYLCASRSRQGGIYEQYFGPGTRLTVT.